The 9 T cell receptor beta chains reported below all come from one sample, sequenced in a study of early stage breast cancer tumors. Sequenced by immunoSEQ multiplex PCR; TCRdb stores in-frame clones only, minus some. The data show about 69,000 clones, 80% seen once. Material: blood. The receptors shown here come from a person aged 35-50 years with breast cancer.

This chain connects TRBV30 to TRBJ1-3, with unresolved D. The CDR3 sequence is 15 residues long. The V and J ends lost 1 base and 0 bases respectively, with 10 bases between them. Per germline, CDR1 GTSNPN and CDR2 SVGIG (reference sequence). DNA for the CDR3: TGTGCCTGGAGTGGGCAGCCTATCTCTGGAAACACCATATATTTT. Protein product: CAWSGQPISGNTIYF.

The chain is built from TRBV9 and TRBJ1-2, with a weak D call TRBD1 (5 bases). The CDR3 contains 14 residues. The V gene's germline CDR1 is SGDLS and CDR2 YYNGEE. Trimming took off 0 bases at V and 5 bases at J, with 11 bases between the two ends. The CDR3 loop reads CASSVEAGLYGYTF. As DNA, the CDR3 is TGTGCCAGCAGCGTAGAAGCGGGACTTTATGGCTACACCTTC.

V and J are TRBV2 and TRBJ2-1; D possibly matches TRBD1 or TRBD2 (6 bases each). This CDR3 is 9 amino acids long. Germline V gives CDR1 SNHLY, CDR2 FYNNEI. The V end lost 8 bases, the J end lost 15 bases, and 11 bases lay between the germline ends. The CDR3 spells CASGGGPFF. The CDR3 DNA is TGTGCCAGCGGAGGGGGGCCGTTCTTC.

In its sample, this clone was seen a few times. CDR3 region: CASSQEEGRNYGYTF. Written as DNA, the CDR3 is TGCGCCAGCAGCCAAGAGGAGGGTCGTAACTATGGCTACACCTTC. J is TRBJ1-2 and V is TRBV4-1; no definite D call. The CDR3 spans 15 residues. The germline V gene has CDR1 MGHRA and CDR2 YSYEKL. Trimming shortened V by 0 bases and J by 1 base, and 9 bases separated the two germline ends.

This clone was seen more than once but under ten times. CDR3 DNA sequence: TGTGCCAGCAGTCACCGGGACAGTGCCCCCCGCACCTTC. Translating it yields CASSHRDSAPRTF. V gene TRBV27 combines with J gene TRBJ1-2; 7 bases line up with TRBD1. The CDR3 contains 13 residues. Germline CDR1 is MNHEY and CDR2 is SMNVEV (reference sequence). With V trimmed by 5 bases and J by 13 bases, 13 bases remained unmatched.

CDR3 nucleotides: TGTGCCAGCTTGTATAACAGGGTTAATGAAAAACTGTTTTTT. Its translation is CASLYNRVNEKLFF. The rearrangement uses TRBV2 and TRBJ1-4; tentatively, D is TRBD1 (6 bases). The CDR3 covers 14 residues. Germline CDR1 is SNHLY and CDR2 is FYNNEI. Trimming shortened V by 8 bases and J by 4 bases, and 14 bases separated the two germline ends.

This clone has more than one count but fewer than ten. This sequence joins TRBV19 and TRBJ1-2; 7 nucleotides align to TRBD1. Trimming took 9 bases from V and 7 from J; bases not matched to a gene: 11. This CDR3 is 13 amino acids long. Germline CDR1 reads LNHDA; CDR2 reads SQIVND (reference sequence). CDR3 sequence: CASRIGTVGGYTF. For the CDR3, the DNA is TGTGCCAGCCGGATCGGGACAGTTGGTGGCTACACCTTC.

V and J are TRBV6-5 and TRBJ1-5; TRBD1 might be the D (5 bases). The CDR3 is 14 residues long. Trimming cost V 2 bases and J 4 bases, with 9 bases left between them. Per germline, CDR1 MNHEY and CDR2 SVGAGI. Written as DNA, the CDR3 is TGTGCCAGCAGTTACCCGGGGGAGAATCAGCCCCAGCATTTT. Its translation: CASSYPGENQPQHF.

The chain recombines TRBV13 with TRBJ2-3; TRBD1 aligns across 8 bases. The CDR3 totals 15 residues. J lost 1 base, V lost 6 bases, and 6 bases had no gene match. Germline values: CDR1 PRHDT, CDR2 FYEKMQ (reference sequence). The CDR3 nucleotides are TGTGCCAGCAGTCTACAGGGGGGAGGCACAGATACGCAGTATTTT. Its protein product is CASSLQGGGTDTQYF.